This T cell receptor beta chain was found in a study of blood T cells in healthy people across ages. Trimming took 3 bases from V and 5 from J, leaving 16 bases between them. The CDR3 is 16 amino acids. Looked up from germline, CDR1 is MNHEY and CDR2 is SVGAGI. For the second PCR, which ran for roughly 7 to 11 cycles, a sample-barcoded 5' primer and a J-beta primer mix were used. No fewer than 3 million CDR3-containing paired-end reads came from each sample. TCRdb recomputed calls from the 5' RACE reads with MiXCR, one row per CDR3 protein. The sample has fewer than 1,200,000 distinct CDR3 sequences, under 30% seen once. This clonotype was observed a handful of times. These same records also appear under a second study, on T cells of mothers and their children. This second study notes: For unrelated pairs as for related ones, thymic selection shapes TCR recombination output similarly.

The gene calls are TRBV6-5 and TRBJ2-2; D remains unclear. This receptor was obtained from a girl aged 2-10 years in good health. Sequenced input: blood. The CDR3, as DNA: TGTGCCAGCAGTTATTCTAGGTTGAGTGGTACCGGGGAGCTGTTTTTT. It specifies CASSYSRLSGTGELFF.